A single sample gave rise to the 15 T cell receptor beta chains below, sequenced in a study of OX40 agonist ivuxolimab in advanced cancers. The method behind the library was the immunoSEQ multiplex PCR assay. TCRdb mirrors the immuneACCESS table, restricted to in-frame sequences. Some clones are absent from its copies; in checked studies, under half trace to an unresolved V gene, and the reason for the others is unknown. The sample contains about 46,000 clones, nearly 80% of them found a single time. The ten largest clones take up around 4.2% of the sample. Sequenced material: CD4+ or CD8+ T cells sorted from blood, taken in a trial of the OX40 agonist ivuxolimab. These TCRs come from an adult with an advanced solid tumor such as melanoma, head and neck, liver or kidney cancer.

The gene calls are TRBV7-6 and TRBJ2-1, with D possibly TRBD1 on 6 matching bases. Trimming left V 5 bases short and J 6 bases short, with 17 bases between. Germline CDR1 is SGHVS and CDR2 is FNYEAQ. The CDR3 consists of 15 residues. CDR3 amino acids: CASSNQGGLRNEQFF. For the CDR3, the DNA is TGTGCCAGCAGCAACCAAGGGGGATTACGCAATGAGCAGTTCTTC.

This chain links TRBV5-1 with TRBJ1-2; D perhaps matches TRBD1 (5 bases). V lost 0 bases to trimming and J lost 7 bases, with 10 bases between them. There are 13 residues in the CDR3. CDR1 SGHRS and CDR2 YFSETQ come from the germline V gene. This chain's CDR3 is CASSLGQGGGYTF. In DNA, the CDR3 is TGCGCCAGCAGCTTGGGTCAGGGAGGTGGCTACACCTTC.

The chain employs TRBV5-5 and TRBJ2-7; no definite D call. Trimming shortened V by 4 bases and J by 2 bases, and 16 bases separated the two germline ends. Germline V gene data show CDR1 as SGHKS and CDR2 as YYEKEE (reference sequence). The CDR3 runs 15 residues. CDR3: CASSRLVNPAYEQYF. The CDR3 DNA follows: TGTGCCAGCAGCCGTCTTGTCAACCCAGCCTACGAGCAGTACTTC.

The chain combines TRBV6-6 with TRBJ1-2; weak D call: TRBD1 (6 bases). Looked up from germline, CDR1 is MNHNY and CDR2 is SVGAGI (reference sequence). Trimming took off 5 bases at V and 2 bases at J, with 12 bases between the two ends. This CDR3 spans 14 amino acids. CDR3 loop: CASSDGGQNYGYTF. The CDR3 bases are TGTGCCAGCAGTGATGGGGGGCAGAACTATGGCTACACCTTC.

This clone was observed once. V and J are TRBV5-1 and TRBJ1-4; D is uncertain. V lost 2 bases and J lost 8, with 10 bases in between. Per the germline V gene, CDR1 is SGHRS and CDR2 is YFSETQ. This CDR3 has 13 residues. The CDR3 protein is CASSLTPQEKLFF. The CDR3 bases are TGCGCCAGCAGCTTAACCCCTCAAGAAAAACTGTTTTTT.

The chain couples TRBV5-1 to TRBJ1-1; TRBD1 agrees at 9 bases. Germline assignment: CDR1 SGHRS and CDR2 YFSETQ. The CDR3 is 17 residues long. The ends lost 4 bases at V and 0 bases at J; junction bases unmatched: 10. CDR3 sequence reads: CASSLYTGGGMNTEAFF. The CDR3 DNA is TGCGCCAGCAGCCTGTACACAGGGGGCGGGATGAACACTGAAGCTTTCTTT.

CDR3 in amino acids: CASSLLDTMNTEAFF. The CDR3 DNA reads as TGTGCCAGCAGCCTACTCGACACGATGAACACTGAAGCTTTCTTT. The chain recombines TRBV11-1 with TRBJ1-1; D gene ambiguous. Germline V gene lookup returns CDR1 SGHAT and CDR2 FQDESV (reference sequence). Trimming removed 5 bases at V and 0 bases at J, with 13 bases between. The CDR3 runs 15 residues.

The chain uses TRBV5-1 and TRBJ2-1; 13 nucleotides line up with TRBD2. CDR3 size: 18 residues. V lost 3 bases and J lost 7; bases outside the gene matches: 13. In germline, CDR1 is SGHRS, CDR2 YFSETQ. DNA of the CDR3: TGCGCCAGCAGCTACCTTATAGGACTAGCGGGAGAAAGAAATGAGCAGTTCTTC. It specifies CASSYLIGLAGERNEQFF.

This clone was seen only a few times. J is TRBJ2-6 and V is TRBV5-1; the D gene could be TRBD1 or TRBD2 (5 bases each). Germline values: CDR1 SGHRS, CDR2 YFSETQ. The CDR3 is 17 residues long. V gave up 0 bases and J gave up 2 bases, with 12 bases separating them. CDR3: CASSLGLGVTGANVLTF. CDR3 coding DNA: TGCGCCAGCAGCTTGGGGCTGGGGGTGACTGGGGCCAACGTCCTGACTTTC.

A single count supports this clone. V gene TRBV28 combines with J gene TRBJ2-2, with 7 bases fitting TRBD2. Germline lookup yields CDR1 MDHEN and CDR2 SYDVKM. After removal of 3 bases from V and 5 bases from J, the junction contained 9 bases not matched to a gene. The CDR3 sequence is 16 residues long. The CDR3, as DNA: TGTGCCAGCAGTTTCCTAGCGGAGGGCGGGACCGGGGAGCTGTTTTTT. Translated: CASSFLAEGGTGELFF.

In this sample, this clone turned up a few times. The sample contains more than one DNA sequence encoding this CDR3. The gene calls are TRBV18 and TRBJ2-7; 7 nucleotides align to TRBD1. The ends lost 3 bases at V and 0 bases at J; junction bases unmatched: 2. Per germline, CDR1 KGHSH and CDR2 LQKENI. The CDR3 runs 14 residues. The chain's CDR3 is CASSPGTDSYEQYF. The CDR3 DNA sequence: TGTGCCAGCTCACCGGGGACAGACTCCTACGAGCAGTACTTC.

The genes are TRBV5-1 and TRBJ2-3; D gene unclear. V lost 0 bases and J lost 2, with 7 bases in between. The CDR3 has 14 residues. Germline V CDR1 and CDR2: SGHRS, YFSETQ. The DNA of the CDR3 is TGCGCCAGCAGCTTGGATTCCCTCACAGATACGCAGTATTTT. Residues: CASSLDSLTDTQYF.

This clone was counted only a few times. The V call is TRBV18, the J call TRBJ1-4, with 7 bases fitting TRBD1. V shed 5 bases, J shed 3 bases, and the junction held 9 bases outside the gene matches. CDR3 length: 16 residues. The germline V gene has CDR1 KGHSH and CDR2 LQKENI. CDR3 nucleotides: TGTGCCAGCTCAATCACAGGGGCCGGGCCTAATGAAAAACTGTTTTTT. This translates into CASSITGAGPNEKLFF. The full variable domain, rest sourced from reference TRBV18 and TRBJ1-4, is NAGVMQNPRHLVRRRGQEARLRCSPMKGHSHVYWYRQLPEEGLKFMVYLQKENIIDESGMPKERFSAEFPKEGPSILRIQQVVRGDSAAYFCASSITGAGPNEKLFFGSGTQLSVL.

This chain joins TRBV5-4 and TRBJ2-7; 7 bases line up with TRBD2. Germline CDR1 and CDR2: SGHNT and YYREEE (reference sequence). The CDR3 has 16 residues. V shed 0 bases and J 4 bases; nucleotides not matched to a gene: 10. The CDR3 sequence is CASSLGAGVLLYEQYF. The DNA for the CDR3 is TGTGCCAGCAGCTTGGGGGCGGGGGTCCTTCTTTACGAGCAGTACTTC.

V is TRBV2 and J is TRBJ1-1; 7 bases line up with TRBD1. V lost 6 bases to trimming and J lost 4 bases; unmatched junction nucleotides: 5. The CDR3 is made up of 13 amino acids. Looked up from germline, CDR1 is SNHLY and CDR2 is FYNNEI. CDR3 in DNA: TGTGCCAGCAGAAAGGACAGGTCCACTGAAGCTTTCTTT. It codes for CASRKDRSTEAFF.